One sample yielded the 24 T cell receptor beta chains listed below, sequenced in a study of T cell responses to AZD1222 COVID-19 vaccine. Sequencing used immunoSEQ multiplex PCR; TCRdb keeps in-frame clones, though not all of them. In the table there are approximately 80,000 clones, 70% to 90% of which are singletons. This specimen consisted of peripheral blood, obtained on day 0 of AZD1222 vaccination. These receptor sequences come from an adult in good health.

The V and J genes are TRBV3-1 (or the pseudogene TRBV3-2) and TRBJ1-1; 9 bases match TRBD1. J was trimmed by 3 bases and V by 4 bases; bases with no gene match: 6. The V gene's germline CDR1 is LGHDT and CDR2 YNNKEL (reference sequence). This CDR3 has 15 residues. The DNA of the CDR3 is TGTGCCAGCAGCCTGGGGACAGGGATGTACACTGAAGCTTTCTTT. This encodes CASSLGTGMYTEAFF.

This sequence joins TRBV19 and TRBJ1-2; D is uncertain. Germline V gene sequence: CDR1 LNHDA, CDR2 SQIVND (reference sequence). This CDR3 is 11 amino acids long. Trimming took off 1 base at V and 5 bases at J, with 2 bases between the two ends. Written as DNA, the CDR3 is TGTGCCAGTAGTATAGGTTATGGCTACACCTTC. This gives the protein CASSIGYGYTF.

The V call is TRBV30, the J call TRBJ1-1, with TRBD1 matching 9 bases. The CDR3 has 15 residues. Germline V gives CDR1 GTSNPN, CDR2 SVGIG (reference sequence). V lost 2 bases, J lost 0 bases, and 4 bases stayed unmatched. The CDR3 loop is CAWSPGQGLNTEAFF. CDR3 sequence (DNA): TGTGCCTGGAGTCCGGGACAGGGTTTGAACACTGAAGCTTTCTTT.

This clone has just one count. The chain has TRBV11-2 and TRBJ2-7, with TRBD1 matching over 9 bases. Germline CDR1 and CDR2: SGHAT and FQNNGV. CDR3 length equals 16 residues. J gave up 2 bases and V 5 bases, and 10 bases lay outside the gene matches. The DNA for the CDR3 is TGTGCCAGCAGCCTCCGGCGGACAGGGGCTACCTACGAGCAGTACTTC. This encodes CASSLRRTGATYEQYF.

The CDR3 sequence is CARSVKRGESYEQYF. The CDR3 nucleotides are TGTGCCAGAAGCGTTAAGAGAGGGGAGAGCTACGAGCAGTACTTC. V is TRBV5-3 and J is TRBJ2-7; D is possibly TRBD1 or TRBD2 (5 bases each). TRBV5-3 belongs to the ORF category, with a function that is uncertain. Trimming removed 4 bases at V and 3 bases at J, with 17 bases between. This CDR3 contains 15 residues.

This clone was observed a single time. V is TRBV6-2 or TRBV6-3 and J is TRBJ2-3; 12 bases map to TRBD2. The CDR3 has 16 residues. Germline CDR1 and CDR2: MNHEY and SVGEGT. V lost 5 bases to trimming and J lost 4 bases; unmatched junction nucleotides: 7. In nucleotides, the CDR3 is TGTGCCAGCAGTCAACGGACTAGCGGGGTCGCAGATACGCAGTATTTT. This translates into CASSQRTSGVADTQYF.

This clone occurred once. The V call is TRBV6-5, the J call TRBJ2-3; 10 bases align to TRBD2. The CDR3 extends over 14 amino acids. Per germline, CDR1 MNHEY and CDR2 SVGAGI. With 6 bases clipped from V and 5 bases from J, the junction kept 5 bases outside the gene matches. The CDR3: CASRSGGAVDTQYF. The DNA for the CDR3 is TGTGCCAGCAGGAGCGGGGGGGCCGTAGATACGCAGTATTTT.

The rearrangement links TRBV5-1 to TRBJ1-3; D may be TRBD1 (5 bases). CDR1 is SGHRS and CDR2 is YFSETQ in the germline V gene. The CDR3 is made up of 16 amino acids. The V end was cut by 0 bases, the J end by 2 bases, with 12 bases between. The CDR3 region is CASSLDPGLTGNTIYF. CDR3 DNA: TGCGCCAGCAGCTTGGATCCAGGGCTGACTGGAAACACCATATATTTT. Full variable domain (remainder filled in from reference TRBV5-1 and TRBJ1-3): KAGVTQTPRYLIKTRGQQVTLSCSPISGHRSVSWYQQTPGQGLQFLFEYFSETQRNKGNFPGRFSGRQFSNSRSEMNVSTLELGDSALYLCASSLDPGLTGNTIYFGEGSWLTVV.

This chain uses TRBV7-9 with TRBJ1-2, with D perhaps matching TRBD1 (6 bases). Germline CDR1 and CDR2: SEHNR and FQNEAQ (reference sequence). With 5 bases removed from V and 2 bases from J, the gap between germline ends came to 15 bases. The CDR3 loop spans 15 amino acids. CDR3 in DNA: TGTGCCAGCAGCGAGACAGGTTTGGAAAACTATGGCTACACCTTC. It encodes CASSETGLENYGYTF. Combining the CDR3 with reference TRBV7-9 and TRBJ1-2 gives the whole variable domain DTGVSQNPRHKITKRGQNVTFRCDPISEHNRLYWYRQTLGQGPEFLTYFQNEAQLEKSRLLSDRFSAERPKGSFSTLEIQRTEQGDSAMYLCASSETGLENYGYTFGSGTRLTVV.

The V and J genes are TRBV27 and TRBJ1-2, with 10 bases lining up with TRBD1. Germline values: CDR1 MNHEY, CDR2 SMNVEV (reference sequence). CDR3 size: 15 residues. V was pared by 6 bases and J by 7 bases, with 11 bases of the junction left unmatched. CDR3 region: CASSPDRGHFSGYTF. The CDR3 nucleotides are TGTGCCAGCAGCCCAGACAGGGGGCATTTCAGTGGCTACACCTTC.

Here the CDR3 reads CASSYMGIQYF. CDR3 DNA: TGTGCCAGCAGCTACATGGGGATTCAGTACTTC. The rearrangement uses TRBV27 and TRBJ2-4, with D unclear. CDR3 size: 11 residues. CDR1 is MNHEY, CDR2 SMNVEV, per germline (reference sequence). The V and J ends lost 6 bases and 10 bases respectively, with 10 bases between them.

The chain is built from TRBV30 and TRBJ1-4; no clear D gene. The CDR3 runs to 14 residues. Trimming took off 4 bases at V and 5 bases at J, with 14 bases between the two ends. CDR1 and CDR2 (germline): GTSNPN, SVGIG (reference sequence). In nucleotides, the CDR3 is TGTGCCTGGACCTCGTCGGGCGGCAATGAAAAACTGTTTTTT. Translated: CAWTSSGGNEKLFF.

J is TRBJ1-2 and V is TRBV7-9; 7 nucleotides line up with TRBD1. CDR1 is SEHNR, CDR2 FQNEAQ, per germline (reference sequence). The CDR3 sequence is 13 residues long. V gave up 3 bases and J gave up 6 bases; unmatched junction bases: 4. This CDR3 is CASSFFQGDGYTF. In nucleotides, the CDR3 is TGTGCCAGCAGCTTTTTTCAGGGGGATGGCTACACCTTC. The whole variable domain, remainder taken from reference TRBV7-9 and TRBJ1-2, is DTGVSQNPRHKITKRGQNVTFRCDPISEHNRLYWYRQTLGQGPEFLTYFQNEAQLEKSRLLSDRFSAERPKGSFSTLEIQRTEQGDSAMYLCASSFFQGDGYTFGSGTRLTVV.

This rearrangement joins TRBV18 to TRBJ2-1; the D gene is possibly TRBD1 (5 bases). The CDR3 loop spans 12 amino acids. V was trimmed by 2 bases and J by 7 bases, leaving 6 bases between them. Germline values: CDR1 KGHSH, CDR2 LQKENI. DNA of the CDR3: TGTGCCAGCTCACCAGGGGCGAATGAGCAGTTCTTC. Translating gives CASSPGANEQFF.

V usage is TRBV19 and J usage is TRBJ2-5; 13 nucleotides line up with TRBD2. V shed 5 bases, J shed 5 bases, and the junction held 5 bases outside the gene matches. The germline CDR1 and CDR2 sequences are LNHDA and SQIVND (reference sequence). This CDR3 has 15 amino acids. The CDR3 DNA reads TGTGCCAGTAGTCCCGGGACTAGCGGGAAGGAGACCCAGTACTTC. Residues: CASSPGTSGKETQYF.

This clone was observed a single time. V usage is TRBV6-6 and J usage is TRBJ1-2; TRBD1 might be the D (5 bases). The CDR3 has 15 amino acids. Germline loops: CDR1 MNHNY, CDR2 SVGAGI (reference sequence). V was shortened by 2 bases and J by 4 bases, with 14 bases between the two germline ends. The chain's CDR3 is CASSYPQGAGYGYTF. The CDR3 nucleotides are TGTGCCAGCAGTTACCCCCAAGGGGCGGGCTATGGCTACACCTTC.

This CDR3 is CASSFEGGTEAFF. In DNA form, the CDR3 reads TGTGCCAGCTCATTTGAAGGGGGCACTGAAGCTTTCTTT. V gene TRBV18 combines with J gene TRBJ1-1; possible D gene TRBD1, 6 bases. Trimming took 5 bases from V and 4 from J, leaving 11 bases between them. This CDR3 is built from 13 residues. Germline loops: CDR1 KGHSH, CDR2 LQKENI.

The chain combines TRBV5-1 with TRBJ2-1; perhaps D is TRBD1 or TRBD2 (5 bases each). V was cut by 0 bases and J by 12 bases, with 19 bases left in between. CDR1 is SGHRS and CDR2 is YFSETQ in the germline V gene. The CDR3 length is 15 residues. DNA for the CDR3: TGCGCCAGCAGCTTGGCCCGAGGGGCCCTGGACGGGCAGTTCTTC. Residues: CASSLARGALDGQFF.

The chain carries TRBV7-2 and TRBJ2-1; TRBD2 might be the D (5 bases). V was cut by 3 bases and J by 10 bases, with 10 bases left in between. CDR3 size: 12 residues. From germline, CDR1 is SGHTA and CDR2 FQGNSA. The CDR3 region has the DNA TGTGCCAGCAGCTTCGGACTGTTAGAGCAGTTCTTC. This translates into CASSFGLLEQFF.

V is TRBV6-4 and J is TRBJ2-1; possibly TRBD1 or TRBD2 for D (7 bases each). The CDR3 totals 18 residues. CDR1 and CDR2 from the germline V gene are MRHNA and SNTAGT. Deletions cut 5 bases from V and 2 bases from J, with 22 bases between. The CDR3 region is CASSPSMGGGSTYNEQFF. In DNA form, the CDR3 reads TGTGCCAGCAGTCCCTCGATGGGAGGGGGCAGCACCTACAATGAGCAGTTCTTC.

This chain connects TRBV7-2 to TRBJ2-1; the D gene is possibly TRBD2 (5 bases). V was shortened by 5 bases and J by 4 bases, with 18 bases between the two germline ends. Germline V CDR1 and CDR2: SGHTA, FQGNSA. The CDR3 covers 16 residues. As DNA, the CDR3 is TGTGCCAGCAGCCTTATAGCGTTCATCGGGTACAATGAGCAGTTCTTC. Protein: CASSLIAFIGYNEQFF.

The chain carries TRBV6-5 and TRBJ2-7; perhaps TRBD1 as D (7 bases). In germline, CDR1 is MNHEY, CDR2 SVGAGI. Trimming stripped 5 bases from V and 3 bases from J, with 17 bases between. The CDR3 loop spans 15 amino acids. The CDR3 DNA reads TGTGCCAGCAGTAGAGGGAGCCAGGGGGGCTACGAGCAGTACTTC. Amino acids: CASSRGSQGGYEQYF.

The V call is TRBV13, the J call TRBJ1-3; no reliable D call. The V end was cut by 6 bases, the J end by 1 base, with 19 bases between. This CDR3 is 17 amino acids long. Germline V gene lookup returns CDR1 PRHDT and CDR2 FYEKMQ (reference sequence). The CDR3 DNA follows: TGTGCCAGCAGAAGGTTGACCCCCCCGGGGTCTGGAAACACCATATATTTT. This sequence encodes CASRRLTPPGSGNTIYF.

This clone was recorded a few times. The J gene is TRBJ2-7, the V gene TRBV19; 8 nucleotides match TRBD1. Germline V gene lookup returns CDR1 LNHDA and CDR2 SQIVND (reference sequence). V was clipped by 5 bases and J by 6 bases; unmatched bases: 6. The CDR3 has 13 residues. CDR3 sequence: CASSVGTGGEQYF. The CDR3 bases are TGTGCCAGTAGTGTAGGTACAGGGGGCGAGCAGTACTTC.